This T cell receptor (beta chain) was recovered during a study of blood T cells in healthy people across ages. At the level of the study: Every two T cells gave about one barcoded beta molecule via template switching. Notes on the study in general: Higher diversity and more naive CD4+ cells were features of long-lived donors, compared to aged donors.

This clonotype was seen a handful of times. What it binds is unknown. PCR was performed a second time for roughly 7 to 11 cycles using a sample-barcoded 5' primer and a J-beta primer mix. Each cDNA molecule was tagged by a template-switch adaptor with 12 random nucleotides. Sequencing of every sample gave 3 million or more CDR3-containing paired-end reads. TCRdb used MiXCR to reprocess the 5' RACE reads, holding one entry per CDR3 protein. The sample shows some 1 million distinct CDR3 sequences, 40% to 50% of them seen only once. V was clipped by 4 bases and J by 2 bases, with 14 bases between them. The length of the CDR3 is 15 residues. Germline V gene data show CDR1 as LGHDT and CDR2 as YNNKEL (reference sequence).

This sequence joins TRBV3-1 and TRBJ1-2; D is perhaps TRBD1 (6 bases). The TCR comes from a woman aged 55-70 years in good health. The sequencing input was blood. CDR3 sequence (DNA): TGTGCCAGCAGCCCCTCCCTTCAGGGGAACTATGGCTACACCTTC. Encoded protein: CASSPSLQGNYGYTF.